This T cell receptor beta chain was sequenced during a study of blood T cell repertoires in COVID-19. Across the study: PBMCs, B-cell-depleted T cells, or T cells were the source of the cDNA or gDNA that made up the material.

Deletions cut 5 bases from V and 1 base from J, with 9 bases between. The germline V gene has CDR1 SGHTA and CDR2 FQGNSA. The CDR3 sequence is 15 residues long. This clone occurred a few times. Per the original data handling: Counts of nucleated cells, estimated from reference gene primer amplification, were obtained. Sequencing was performed with immunoSEQ multiplex PCR; in TCRdb, only in-frame clones are kept and a portion is missing. That table supplies the V and J calls and clone size; D and trimming were determined from the DNA. Of about 59,000 clones listed, over 75% are singletons. Sample: peripheral blood. The clonotype originates from a human donor in a cohort sampled during active COVID-19. The chain couples TRBV7-2 to TRBJ1-6; D might be TRBD1 (6 bases). For the CDR3, the DNA is TGTGCCAGCAGCGCAGGGGTGTCCTATAATTCACCCCTCCACTTT. Translating gives CASSAGVSYNSPLHF.